This T cell receptor beta chain was retrieved from a study of blood T cell repertoires in COVID-19. V gave up 6 bases and J gave up 0 bases, with 11 bases separating them. The length of the CDR3 is 14 residues. Germline loops: CDR1 LNHDA, CDR2 SQIVND (reference sequence). The method was immunoSEQ multiplex PCR; TCRdb's version includes in-frame clones alone and lacks a portion of them. Of approximately 670,000 clones in the sample, 90% were seen once. This chain links TRBV19 with TRBJ1-2; D is undetermined. Sequenced sample: peripheral blood. The clonotype originates from a woman in her late teens or twenties with acute or convalescent COVID-19. The DNA of the CDR3 is TGTGCCAGTAGAAAGAGCGCTGCTAACTATGGCTACACCTTC. Protein product: CASRKSAANYGYTF.